One and the same sample provided the 27 T cell receptor beta chains below, sequenced in a study of T cell responses to AZD1222 COVID-19 vaccine. The data were produced by immunoSEQ multiplex PCR, yet TCRdb's version contains in-frame clones alone and is incomplete. The table includes 100,000 to 150,000 clones, 85% to 90% detected once. The sequenced sample was peripheral blood, obtained on day 0 of AZD1222 vaccination. All receptors come from an adult in good health.

This rearrangement joins TRBV5-1 to TRBJ2-3; 8 bases are shared with TRBD1. The ends lost 0 bases at V and 6 bases at J; junction bases unmatched: 6. Per the germline V gene, CDR1 is SGHRS and CDR2 is YFSETQ. The CDR3 loop spans 15 amino acids. CDR3: CASSLARTGRDTQYF. CDR3 DNA: TGCGCCAGCAGCTTGGCCCGGACAGGGCGTGATACGCAGTATTTT.

This sequence joins TRBV7-3 and TRBJ1-1, with a tentative D call TRBD1 (5 bases). The CDR3 is 17 residues long. Germline assignment: CDR1 SGHTA and CDR2 FQGTGA. The germline V and J ends were trimmed by 3 bases and 5 bases, with 22 bases remaining between them. The CDR3 reads CASSFGPSGRGRTEAFF. The CDR3 coding sequence is TGTGCCAGCAGCTTCGGACCTAGTGGTAGGGGAAGAACTGAAGCTTTCTTT.

The chain joins TRBV10-3 to TRBJ1-1; 11 bases fit TRBD1. With 7 bases clipped from V and 5 bases from J, the junction kept 3 bases outside the gene matches. The CDR3 is made up of 13 amino acids. The V gene's germline CDR1 is ENHRY and CDR2 SYGVKD. CDR3 bases: TGTGCCATCATCGGGACAGGGGGAACTGAAGCTTTCTTT. Its translation is CAIIGTGGTEAFF.

The J gene is TRBJ2-1, the V gene TRBV6-4; TRBD1 agrees at 7 bases. Trimming removed 5 bases from V and 6 bases from J; junction bases left unmatched: 10. Germline lookup yields CDR1 MRHNA and CDR2 SNTAGT. The CDR3 length is 15 residues. In DNA, the CDR3 is TGTGCCAGCAGTAAACAACCGGGACAGCTCAATGAGCAGTTCTTC. It specifies CASSKQPGQLNEQFF.

This clone was seen only once. The rearrangement joins TRBV19 to TRBJ2-1; 13 nucleotides match TRBD2. The ends lost 6 bases at V and 9 bases at J; junction bases unmatched: 5. CDR1 is LNHDA and CDR2 is SQIVND in the germline V gene (reference sequence). This CDR3 has 14 amino acids. CDR3 DNA: TGTGCCAGTAGCGGACTAGCGGGAGCGGGTGAGCAGTTCTTC. It codes for CASSGLAGAGEQFF.

V is TRBV6-5 and J is TRBJ1-2, with a tentative D call TRBD1 (5 bases). Germline loops: CDR1 MNHEY, CDR2 SVGAGI. The CDR3 is made up of 14 amino acids. The V gene lost 6 bases and the J gene lost 6 bases, with 17 bases spanning the gap. This CDR3 is CASSNTGPRDGYTF. CDR3 in DNA: TGTGCCAGCAGCAACACAGGACCTAGGGATGGCTACACCTTC.

This CDR3 is CASSLIGGGVYTEAFF. The CDR3, as DNA: TGTGCCAGCAGCCTTATAGGAGGGGGCGTCTACACTGAAGCTTTCTTT. The chain joins TRBV9 to TRBJ1-1; TRBD1 matches at 7 bases. This CDR3 is 16 amino acids long. The junction had 12 bases not matched to a gene; V was cut back by 4 bases and J by 3 bases. Germline V lookup: CDR1 SGDLS, CDR2 YYNGEE. Full variable domain (outside the CDR3, taken from reference TRBV9 and TRBJ1-1): DSGVTQTPKHLITATGQRVTLRCSPRSGDLSVYWYQQSLDQGLQFLIQYYNGEERAKGNILERFSAQQFPDLHSELNLSSLELGDSALYFCASSLIGGGVYTEAFFGQGTRLTVV.

This clone was seen only a few times. The chain links TRBV25-1 to TRBJ1-4, with D maybe TRBD1 (6 bases). Germline V lookup: CDR1 MGHDK, CDR2 SYGVNS. V was shortened by 6 bases and J by 7 bases, with 18 bases between the two germline ends. The CDR3 extends over 15 amino acids. The CDR3 sequence is CASSDRTAELEKLFF. CDR3 in DNA: TGTGCCAGCAGCGACCGGACAGCTGAACTTGAAAAACTGTTTTTT.

The chain uses TRBV6-2 or TRBV6-3 and TRBJ2-7, with D perhaps TRBD1 (6 bases). This CDR3 has 14 amino acids. The V end lost 5 bases, the J end lost 2 bases, and 13 bases lay between the germline ends. In germline, CDR1 is MNHEY, CDR2 SVGEGT. The CDR3 reads CASSILGQTYEQYF. In nucleotides, the CDR3 is TGTGCCAGCAGTATTCTCGGACAGACCTACGAGCAGTACTTC.

The rearrangement links TRBV27 to TRBJ1-2; D might be TRBD1 (6 bases). The germline gives CDR1 MNHEY, CDR2 SMNVEV (reference sequence). Trimming cost V 4 bases and J 6 bases, with 15 bases left between them. This CDR3 is 14 amino acids long. The CDR3 coding sequence is TGTGCCAGCAGTTGGTTGACAGGATCAAATGGCTACACCTTC. Translated, it gives CASSWLTGSNGYTF.

This clone was found many times. The CDR3 coding sequence is TGCGCCAGCAGGGAACAAATACAGGGGGCGGCTTATGGCTACACCTTC. Translation gives CASREQIQGAAYGYTF. The chain recombines TRBV4-1 with TRBJ1-2; 9 nucleotides line up with TRBD1. Germline assignment: CDR1 MGHRA and CDR2 YSYEKL. The CDR3 length is 16 residues. V was pared by 6 bases and J by 5 bases, with 13 bases of the junction left unmatched.

This chain joins TRBV2 and TRBJ2-3, with D possibly being TRBD2 (5 bases). Germline lookup yields CDR1 SNHLY and CDR2 FYNNEI. The V gene lost 5 bases and the J gene lost 1 base, with 7 bases spanning the gap. This CDR3 region has 13 residues. CDR3 protein: CASSSGGTDTQYF. In DNA form, the CDR3 reads TGTGCCAGCAGTAGCGGAGGCACAGATACGCAGTATTTT.

This clone appeared a single time. The chain has TRBV19 and TRBJ2-5; weak D call: TRBD2 (7 bases). Germline V gene data show CDR1 as LNHDA and CDR2 as SQIVND (reference sequence). The CDR3 consists of 18 residues. V was pared by 6 bases and J by 4 bases, with 27 bases between. The CDR3 region is CASSPGGGAVGVGETQYF. The CDR3 DNA reads as TGTGCCAGTAGCCCAGGAGGGGGGGCCGTAGGCGTTGGAGAGACCCAGTACTTC.

This clone has just a few counts. The genes are TRBV9 and TRBJ2-7; TRBD1 matches at 8 bases. Germline CDR1 reads SGDLS; CDR2 reads YYNGEE. V was clipped by 3 bases and J by 1 base; unmatched bases: 3. The CDR3 length is 14 residues. The CDR3 bases are TGTGCCAGCAGCGAGACAGGGGCGTCCTACGAGCAGTACTTC. Translating gives CASSETGASYEQYF.

V is TRBV10-3 and J is TRBJ1-4; TRBD1 might be the D (5 bases). Trimming left V 0 bases short and J 0 bases short, with 5 bases between. The length of the CDR3 is 15 residues. CDR1 and CDR2 (germline): ENHRY, SYGVKD. CDR3 sequence reads: CAISESTATNEKLFF. CDR3 DNA: TGTGCCATCAGTGAGTCGACAGCAACTAATGAAAAACTGTTTTTT.

This chain connects TRBV19 to TRBJ2-7; a possible D gene is TRBD1 (6 bases). Trimming took off 4 bases at V and 0 bases at J, with 16 bases between the two ends. The CDR3 totals 16 residues. CDR1 and CDR2 from the germline V gene are LNHDA and SQIVND (reference sequence). CDR3 in DNA: TGTGCCAGTAGTAACTCTAGACAGGCTTACTCCTACGAGCAGTACTTC. Protein: CASSNSRQAYSYEQYF.

The gene calls are TRBV27 and TRBJ1-1; D is undetermined. This CDR3 has 17 amino acids. Trimming took 1 base from V and 3 from J, leaving 18 bases between them. Germline V gives CDR1 MNHEY, CDR2 SMNVEV (reference sequence). CDR3 loop: CASSLYPSLSVYTEAFF. The CDR3 DNA is TGTGCCAGCAGTTTATACCCCTCGTTAAGTGTGTACACTGAAGCTTTCTTT.

The V call is TRBV5-8, the J call TRBJ1-4; 8 nucleotides match TRBD1. The V gene's germline CDR1 is SGHTS and CDR2 YDEGEE. Unmatched junction bases numbered 9, after V lost 2 bases and J lost 0 bases. This CDR3 has 18 amino acids. CDR3 residues: CASSLVGTGAATNEKLFF. The CDR3 coding sequence is TGTGCCAGCAGCTTAGTCGGGACAGGCGCCGCAACTAATGAAAAACTGTTTTTT.

This chain links TRBV11-2 with TRBJ2-1; no clear D. Germline values: CDR1 SGHAT, CDR2 FQNNGV. CDR3 length: 12 residues. V lost 2 bases and J lost 5, with 4 bases in between. This chain's CDR3 is CASSLSNNEQFF. The CDR3 DNA sequence: TGTGCCAGCAGCTTATCGAACAATGAGCAGTTCTTC. The full variable domain, rest sourced from reference TRBV11-2 and TRBJ2-1, is EAGVAQSPRYKIIEKRQSVAFWCNPISGHATLYWYQQILGQGPKLLIQFQNNGVVDDSQLPKDRFSAERLKGVDSTLKIQPAKLEDSAVYLCASSLSNNEQFFGPGTRLTVL.

The V call is TRBV5-1, the J call TRBJ1-2; 11 bases agree with TRBD1. The CDR3 totals 16 residues. The V gene end was trimmed by 0 bases and the J gene end by 4 bases; junction bases not matched to a gene: 5. Looked up from germline, CDR1 is SGHRS and CDR2 is YFSETQ. The CDR3 DNA follows: TGCGCCAGCAGCTTGGCCTTGGGACAGGGGGTCTATGGCTACACCTTC. It specifies CASSLALGQGVYGYTF.

Only one count was recorded for this clone. The chain has TRBV7-8 and TRBJ1-2; TRBD1 agrees at 9 bases. The germline CDR1 and CDR2 sequences are SGHVS and FQNEAQ. The V segment lost 4 bases and the J segment 6 bases; nucleotides outside the gene matches: 3. This CDR3 is built from 13 residues. CDR3 nucleotides: TGTGCCAGCAGCTCCCGGGACAGGGATGGCTACACCTTC. It encodes CASSSRDRDGYTF. Combining the CDR3 with reference TRBV7-8 and TRBJ1-2 gives the whole variable domain GAGVSQSPRYKVAKRGQDVALRCDPISGHVSLFWYQQALGQGPEFLTYFQNEAQLDKSGLPSDRFFAERPEGSVSTLKIQRTQQEDSAVYLCASSSRDRDGYTFGSGTRLTVV.

The CDR3: CASGDAGAENSPLHF. CDR3 bases: TGCGCCAGCGGGGACGCCGGGGCAGAGAATTCACCCCTCCACTTT. The rearrangement joins TRBV10-2 to TRBJ1-6; tentative D call: TRBD1 (5 bases). CDR1 and CDR2 from the germline V gene are WSHSY and SAAADI. The CDR3 is 15 amino acids. Trimming removed 8 bases from V and 7 bases from J, with 18 bases in between.

This chain links TRBV16 with TRBJ1-4; unclear D gene. V gave up 1 base and J gave up 14 bases, with 17 bases separating them. This CDR3 comprises 14 residues. Germline CDR1 reads KGHSY; CDR2 reads FQNENV. CDR3 DNA: TGTGCCAGCAGCCAATATTTTTTGAGGGAAGGGCTGTTTTTT. Residues: CASSQYFLREGLFF.

The chain has TRBV7-2 and TRBJ2-5; TRBD2 aligns across 7 bases. The germline CDR1 and CDR2 sequences are SGHTA and FQGNSA. This CDR3 region has 15 residues. V shed 4 bases and J 2 bases; nucleotides not matched to a gene: 7. The CDR3 is CASSSQAGKQETQYF. DNA for the CDR3: TGTGCCAGCAGCTCCCAAGCGGGGAAACAAGAGACCCAGTACTTC.

The chain joins TRBV7-3 to TRBJ2-2; D uncertain. Trimming cost V 2 bases and J 0 bases, with 10 bases left between them. This CDR3 is 16 amino acids long. Germline V gene sequence: CDR1 SGHTA, CDR2 FQGTGA. DNA of the CDR3: TGTGCCAGCAGCTTATTACCAGACTCGAACACCGGGGAGCTGTTTTTT. It encodes CASSLLPDSNTGELFF.

The chain joins TRBV10-3 to TRBJ1-4; tentative D call: TRBD1 (6 bases). The CDR3 consists of 11 residues. V was clipped by 11 bases and J by 4 bases, with 8 bases between them. The germline V gene encodes CDR1 ENHRY and CDR2 SYGVKD. The CDR3 spells CAVQGNEKLFF. CDR3 sequence (DNA): TGTGCCGTACAGGGTAATGAAAAACTGTTTTTT.

The chain uses TRBV13 and TRBJ1-3; unclear D gene. This CDR3 is built from 16 residues. Looked up from germline, CDR1 is PRHDT and CDR2 is FYEKMQ (reference sequence). Trimming left V 4 bases short and J 0 bases short, with 13 bases between. The DNA for the CDR3 is TGTGCCAGCAGCTCCACGGACTCAATCTCTGGAAACACCATATATTTT. This gives the protein CASSSTDSISGNTIYF.